This TCR beta chain was sequenced during a study of T cell responses to AZD1222 COVID-19 vaccine. This clone was recorded once. What it binds is unknown. Findings and limits, study-wide: Repertoire sampling occurred only after the peak T cell response.

Data came from immunoSEQ multiplex PCR; TCRdb stores just in-frame clones and leaves some out. The table has over 150,000 clones, about 90% seen once. V was clipped by 3 bases and J by 1 base, with 16 bases between them. The CDR3 sequence is 17 residues long. Germline V gene data show CDR1 as LNHDA and CDR2 as SQIVND (reference sequence). The material was peripheral blood, obtained on day 0 of AZD1222 vaccination. The receptor comes from an adult in good health. The V call is TRBV19, the J call TRBJ1-5; unclear D gene. The CDR3 spells CASSILWTIESNQPQHF. CDR3 DNA sequence: TGTGCCAGTAGTATTCTCTGGACCATCGAAAGCAATCAGCCCCAGCATTTT.